The clone carrying this TCR beta chain showed up many times. These data are taken from a study of T cells after yellow fever vaccination. Study information: Sorting by CD3, CD45RA, CCR7 and CD95 gave EM, EMRA, CM and Tscm subsets.

TCRdb reprocessed the 5' RACE reads with MiXCR, giving one entry per CDR3 protein. The sample has 30,000 or so distinct CDR3 sequences, approximately 6.5% seen once. Study-level findings and limits: Just a small share of clonotypes turned up in the CD4 compartment as well as the CD8 compartment. Clones from primary vaccination mostly reappeared after the booster (around 96% CD4, over 85% CD8).

The ends lost 6 bases at V and 5 bases at J; junction bases unmatched: 11. This CDR3 has 15 amino acids. Germline lookup yields CDR1 SGHRS and CDR2 YFSETQ. The source is a man aged 30 to 45 who received the YFV17D yellow fever vaccine. V gene TRBV5-1 combines with J gene TRBJ1-1; 9 nucleotides align to TRBD1. The specimen comprised PBMCs, either bulk or a sorted T-cell subset (CD4+, CD8+, memory, or dextramer-sorted; not recorded which), sampled on the day of the yellow fever booster vaccination. CDR3 DNA: TGCGCCAGCACCTCAACAGGGGGCGAGGTAACTGAAGCTTTCTTT. Translating gives CASTSTGGEVTEAFF.